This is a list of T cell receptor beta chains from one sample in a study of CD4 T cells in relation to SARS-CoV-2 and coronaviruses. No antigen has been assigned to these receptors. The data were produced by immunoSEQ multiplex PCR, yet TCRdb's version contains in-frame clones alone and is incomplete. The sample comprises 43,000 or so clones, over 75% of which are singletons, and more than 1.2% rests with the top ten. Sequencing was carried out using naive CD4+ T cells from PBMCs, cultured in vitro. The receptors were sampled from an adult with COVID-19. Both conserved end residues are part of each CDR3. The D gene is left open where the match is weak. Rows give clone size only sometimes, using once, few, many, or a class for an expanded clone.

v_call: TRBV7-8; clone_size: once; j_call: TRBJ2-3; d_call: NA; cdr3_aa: CASSLVFSGSTDTQYF
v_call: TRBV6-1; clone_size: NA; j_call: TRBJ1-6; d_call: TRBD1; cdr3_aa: CASSESTGAVTPLHF
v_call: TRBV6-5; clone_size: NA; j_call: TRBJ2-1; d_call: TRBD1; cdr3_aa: CASSYPTGGNEQFF
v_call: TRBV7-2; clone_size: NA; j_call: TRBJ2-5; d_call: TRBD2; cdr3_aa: CASSFETSGSGETQYF
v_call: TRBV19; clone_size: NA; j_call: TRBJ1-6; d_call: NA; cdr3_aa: CATGTEGSPLHF
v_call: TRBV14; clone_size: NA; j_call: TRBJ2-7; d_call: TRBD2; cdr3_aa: CASSRLTGGLGEQYF
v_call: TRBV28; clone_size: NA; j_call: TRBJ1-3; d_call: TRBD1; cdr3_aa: CASRPQGGVGNTIYF
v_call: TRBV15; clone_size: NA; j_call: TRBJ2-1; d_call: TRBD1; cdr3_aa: CATSSDRGRYNEQFF
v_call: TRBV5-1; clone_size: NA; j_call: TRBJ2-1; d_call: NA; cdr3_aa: CASSLRGPNEQFF
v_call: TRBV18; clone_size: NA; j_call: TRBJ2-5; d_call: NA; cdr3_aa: CASSPDGRTQYF
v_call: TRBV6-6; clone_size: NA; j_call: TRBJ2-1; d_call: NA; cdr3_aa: CASTNSYNEQFF
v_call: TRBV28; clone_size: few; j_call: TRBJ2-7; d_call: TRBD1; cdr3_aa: CASSPTGGEQYF
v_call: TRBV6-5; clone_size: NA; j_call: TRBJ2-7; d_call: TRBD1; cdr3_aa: CASSYSRTGGLYEQYF
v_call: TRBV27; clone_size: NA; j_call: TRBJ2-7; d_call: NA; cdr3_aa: CASSFGDGRGEQYF
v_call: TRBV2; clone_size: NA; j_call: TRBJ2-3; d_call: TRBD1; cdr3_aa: CASSAGTGNTDTQYF
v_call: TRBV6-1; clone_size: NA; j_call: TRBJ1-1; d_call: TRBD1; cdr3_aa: CASSEVTGDGTEAFF
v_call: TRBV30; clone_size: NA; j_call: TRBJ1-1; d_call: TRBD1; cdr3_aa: CAWSPFTGGGPMNTEAFF
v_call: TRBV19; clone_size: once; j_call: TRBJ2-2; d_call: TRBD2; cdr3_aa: CASRSSGRRLSPTGELFF
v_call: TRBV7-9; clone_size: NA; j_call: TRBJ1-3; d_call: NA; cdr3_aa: CASRSGSSGNTIYF
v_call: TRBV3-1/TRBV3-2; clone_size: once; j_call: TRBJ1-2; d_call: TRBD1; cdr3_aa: CASSPRGQDYGYTF